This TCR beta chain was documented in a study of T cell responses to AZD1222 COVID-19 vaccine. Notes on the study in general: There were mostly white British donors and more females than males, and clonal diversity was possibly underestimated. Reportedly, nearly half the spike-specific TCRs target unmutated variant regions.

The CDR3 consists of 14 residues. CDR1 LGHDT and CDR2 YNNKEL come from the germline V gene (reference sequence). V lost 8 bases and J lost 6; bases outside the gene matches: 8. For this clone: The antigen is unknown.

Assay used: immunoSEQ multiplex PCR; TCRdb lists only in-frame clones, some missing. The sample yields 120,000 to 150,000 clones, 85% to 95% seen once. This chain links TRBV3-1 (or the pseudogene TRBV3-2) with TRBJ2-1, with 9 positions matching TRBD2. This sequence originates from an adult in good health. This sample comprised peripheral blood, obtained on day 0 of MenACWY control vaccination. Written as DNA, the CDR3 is TGTGCCAGCGCCTTGCGGGGGGGAGTCAATGAGCAGTTCTTC. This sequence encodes CASALRGGVNEQFF.